This is a list of T cell receptor beta chains from one sample in a study of regulatory T cells in long-lasting Graves disease. TCRdb reprocessed the multiplex PCR reads via MiXCR and lists one record per CDR3 protein. Among fewer than 450,000 distinct CDR3 sequences listed, 20% were seen once. The sample consisted of peripheral blood mononuclear cells (PBMCs), taken when the disease was refractory, from a patient treated with antithyroid drugs. These TCRs come from a female donor with Graves disease. Both conserved end residues are part of each CDR3. A D gene is named only where the DNA matches it firmly. Not every row has a clone size; where given, it reads once, few, many or a size class.

j_gene,v_gene,d_gene,abundance,CDR3nt,CDR3aa
TRBJ2-5,TRBV6-1,-,few,TGTGCCAGCACCATCGACCGGGGCCTGAAAGAGACCCAGTACTTC,CASTIDRGLKETQYF
TRBJ1-6,TRBV19,TRBD1,-,TGTGCCAGTAACGGCAGGGGGCTTTCACCCCTCCACTTT,CASNGRGLSPLHF
TRBJ2-7,TRBV6-2/TRBV6-3,-,few,TGTGCCAGCAGTTACTCTAATTATGTTTACGAGCAGTACTTC,CASSYSNYVYEQYF
TRBJ2-5,TRBV24-1,-,few,TGTGCCACCAGTGATTCCGGCATCCAAGAGACCCAGTACTTC,CATSDSGIQETQYF
TRBJ2-2,TRBV2,-,many,TGTGCCAGCAATCTTTTTACCGGGGAGCTGTTTTTT,CASNLFTGELFF
TRBJ2-7,TRBV29-1,TRBD1,-,TGCAGCGCCTTAGGGGACAGGGGTCTCTACGAGCAGTACTTC,CSALGDRGLYEQYF
TRBJ1-1,TRBV19,-,-,TGTGCCAGTAGTTTTACTTGGGACCGGAACACTGAAGCTTTCTTT,CASSFTWDRNTEAFF
TRBJ2-2,TRBV24-1,TRBD1,many,TGTGCCACCAGTGAATGGGACAGAAGGTCCGGGGAGCTGTTTTTT,CATSEWDRRSGELFF
TRBJ1-2,TRBV27,-,-,TGTGCCAGCAGTTTATTAGGGGGGGCGCTGGGCTACACCTTC,CASSLLGGALGYTF
TRBJ2-2,TRBV30,-,many,TGTGCCTGGAGTGTACCGGGTCCGAACACCGGGGAGCTGTTTTTT,CAWSVPGPNTGELFF
TRBJ1-2,TRBV28,TRBD1,many,TGTGCCAGCAGTTCCGGGACAGGGATCAACACCTTC,CASSSGTGINTF
TRBJ2-5,TRBV14,TRBD2,-,TGTGCCAGCACCCTTAGCGGGAGCCGGGAGACCCAGTACTTC,CASTLSGSRETQYF
TRBJ2-2,TRBV9,TRBD2,-,TGTGCCAGCAGCGTAGGACTAGCGGCTCCGAACACCGGGGAGCTGTTTTTT,CASSVGLAAPNTGELFF
TRBJ2-7,TRBV4-3,TRBD2,-,TGCGCCAGCAGCCAAGGGACTAGCGGTAGGTACGAGCAGTACTTC,CASSQGTSGRYEQYF
TRBJ2-4,TRBV12-3/TRBV12-4,-,many,TGTGCCAGCAGTTTAGAGGCGGGACAGTCCGCCAAAAACATTCAGTACTTC,CASSLEAGQSAKNIQYF
TRBJ2-5,TRBV30,TRBD2,-,TGTGCCTGGAGTGGGACTAGCGGGGGGGAGACCCAGTACTTC,CAWSGTSGGETQYF
TRBJ2-7,TRBV29-1,-,-,TGCAGCGCCATGTCCGGGGCTTCGGCGTACGAGCAGTACTTC,CSAMSGASAYEQYF
TRBJ1-5,TRBV28,-,many,TGTGCCAGCAGTTCGCCCGGGGTGCGGCCCCAGCATTTT,CASSSPGVRPQHF
TRBJ2-1,TRBV24-1,-,once,TGTGCCACCAGTTCGGCTAGCGCCCCTGAGCAGTTCTTC,CATSSASAPEQFF
TRBJ2-2,TRBV6-1,-,-,TGTGCCAGCAAATTAGCGGAGGGCTCCGGGGAGCTGTTTTTT,CASKLAEGSGELFF
TRBJ1-6,TRBV10-3,-,-,TGTGCCATCAGTGAGGTGGGGAATTCACCCCTCCACTTT,CAISEVGNSPLHF
TRBJ1-5,TRBV6-1,TRBD1,many,TGTGCCAGCACACTGACAGGGGGCGGCAATCAGCCCCAGCATTTT,CASTLTGGGNQPQHF
TRBJ2-1,TRBV18,-,-,TGTGCCAGCTCACCCGGTGGGGGCACTGCCCTTCAGTTCTTC,CASSPGGGTALQFF
TRBJ1-6,TRBV18,-,few,TGTGCCAGCTCACCCGAAAATTCACCCCTCCACTTT,CASSPENSPLHF
TRBJ1-2,TRBV12-3/TRBV12-4,TRBD1,many,TGTGCCAGCAGTGCAGGGGGCGCCCGTAGGTATGGCTACACCTTC,CASSAGGARRYGYTF